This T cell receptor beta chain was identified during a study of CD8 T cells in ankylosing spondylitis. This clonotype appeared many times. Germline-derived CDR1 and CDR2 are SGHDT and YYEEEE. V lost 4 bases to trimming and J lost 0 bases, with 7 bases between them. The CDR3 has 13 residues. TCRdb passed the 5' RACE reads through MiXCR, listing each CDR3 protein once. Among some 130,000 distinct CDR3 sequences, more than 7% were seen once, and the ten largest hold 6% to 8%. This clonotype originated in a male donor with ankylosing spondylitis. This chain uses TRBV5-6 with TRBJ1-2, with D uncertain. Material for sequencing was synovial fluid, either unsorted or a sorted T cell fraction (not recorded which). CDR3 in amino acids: CASSVSSNYGYTF. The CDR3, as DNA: TGTGCCAGCAGCGTTAGTTCTAACTATGGCTACACCTTC.